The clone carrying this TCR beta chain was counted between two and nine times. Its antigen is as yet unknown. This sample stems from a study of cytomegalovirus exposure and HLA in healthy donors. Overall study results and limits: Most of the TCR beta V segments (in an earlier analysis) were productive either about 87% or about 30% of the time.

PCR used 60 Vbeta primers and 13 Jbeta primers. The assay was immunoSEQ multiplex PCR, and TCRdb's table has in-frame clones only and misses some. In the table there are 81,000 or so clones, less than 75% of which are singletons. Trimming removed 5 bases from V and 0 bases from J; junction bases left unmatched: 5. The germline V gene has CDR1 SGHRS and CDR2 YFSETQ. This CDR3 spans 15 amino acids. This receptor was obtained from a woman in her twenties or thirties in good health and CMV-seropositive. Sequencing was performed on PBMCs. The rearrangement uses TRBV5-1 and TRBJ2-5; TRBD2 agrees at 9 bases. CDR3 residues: CASRRSGGYQETQYF. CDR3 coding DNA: TGCGCCAGCAGGCGGAGCGGGGGGTACCAAGAGACCCAGTACTTC.